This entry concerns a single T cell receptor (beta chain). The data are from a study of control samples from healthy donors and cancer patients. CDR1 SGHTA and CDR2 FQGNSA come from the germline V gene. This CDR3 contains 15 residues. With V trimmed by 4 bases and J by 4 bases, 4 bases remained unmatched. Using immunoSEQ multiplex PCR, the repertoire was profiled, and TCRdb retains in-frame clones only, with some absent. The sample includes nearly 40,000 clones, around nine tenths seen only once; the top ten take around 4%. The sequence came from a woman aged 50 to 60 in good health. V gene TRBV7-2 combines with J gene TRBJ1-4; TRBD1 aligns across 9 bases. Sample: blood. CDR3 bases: TGTGCCAGCAGCTCGCCGGGACAGGGTAATGAAAAACTGTTTTTT. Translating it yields CASSSPGQGNEKLFF.